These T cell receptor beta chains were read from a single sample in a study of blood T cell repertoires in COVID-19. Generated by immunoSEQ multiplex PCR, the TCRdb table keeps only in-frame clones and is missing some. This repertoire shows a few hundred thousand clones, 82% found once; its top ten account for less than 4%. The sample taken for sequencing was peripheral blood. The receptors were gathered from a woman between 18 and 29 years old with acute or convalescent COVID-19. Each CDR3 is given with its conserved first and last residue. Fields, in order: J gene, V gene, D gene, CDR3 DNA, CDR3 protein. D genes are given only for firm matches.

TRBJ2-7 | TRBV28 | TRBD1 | TGTGCCAGCAGTTTGGGGGGGACAGGGGCCTACGAGCAGTACTTC | CASSLGGTGAYEQYF
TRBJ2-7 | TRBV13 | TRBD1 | TGTGCCAGCGCGGACAGGGGGCGAATAGACGCAACCTACGAGCAGTACTTC | CASADRGRIDATYEQYF
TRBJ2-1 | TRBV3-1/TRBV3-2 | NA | TGTGCCAGCAGCCAAGATCTAACCAGGGGTACCTACAATGAGCAGTTCTTC | CASSQDLTRGTYNEQFF
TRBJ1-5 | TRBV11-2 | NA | TGTGCCAGCAGCTTAGGTTTGGGGGGGCTCGGTCAGCCCCAGCATTTT | CASSLGLGGLGQPQHF
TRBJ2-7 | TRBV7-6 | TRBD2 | TGTGCCAGCAGCTTAGCGGCGGGGGTCCGATACGAGCAGTACTTC | CASSLAAGVRYEQYF
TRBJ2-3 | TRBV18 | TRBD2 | TGTGCCAGCTCGCGACAGACTAGCGGGAGCTCAGCAGATACGCAGTATTTT | CASSRQTSGSSADTQYF
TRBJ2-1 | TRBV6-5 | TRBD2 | TGTGCCAGCAGTTACTCAGGCGGGAGGGCCAACAATGAGCAGTTCTTC | CASSYSGGRANNEQFF
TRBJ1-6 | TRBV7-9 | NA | TGTGCCAGCAGCTTAATGGGGACTGGGTCACCCCTCCACTTT | CASSLMGTGSPLHF
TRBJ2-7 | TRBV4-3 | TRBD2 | TGCGCCAGCAGCCAAGGGTGGGCCACTAGCGGGAGCTCCTACGAGCAGTACTTC | CASSQGWATSGSSYEQYF
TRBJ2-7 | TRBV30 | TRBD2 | TGTGCCTGGGGCATCAGACTAGCGGGAGGCTCCTACGAGCAGTACTTC | CAWGIRLAGGSYEQYF